One and the same sample provided the 21 T cell receptor beta chains below, sequenced in a study of human T cells and chemical hapten exposure. TCRdb analysed the RACE reads with MiXCR anew, one entry per CDR3 protein. The sample has approximately 68,000 distinct CDR3 sequences, about 9% seen once. Time point given: patch test 2, 6 weeks after DPC sensitization. Treatment defined: therapeutic diphenylcyclopropenone sensitization with weekly scalp DPC. The sample was whole blood, taken in connection with sensitization to the hapten diphenylcyclopropenone (DPC). These receptors were obtained from a woman between 50 and 59 years old with alopecia areata. Some clones in this sample may be carry-over from other donors' samples.

This rearrangement joins TRBV29-1 to TRBJ2-5; 9 nucleotides match TRBD1. The J segment lost 4 bases and the V segment lost 7 bases, leaving 7 bases of the junction unmatched. Germline V CDR1 and CDR2: SQVTM, ANQGSEA. The CDR3 sequence is 13 residues long. CDR3 nucleotides: TGCAGCGCCGGGACAGGGTCGGCAGAGACCCAGTACTTC. Protein sequence: CSAGTGSAETQYF.

This clonotype has ten or more counts. The J gene is TRBJ2-3, the V gene TRBV5-1; D is ambiguous. Germline CDR1 reads SGHRS; CDR2 reads YFSETQ. V was clipped by 0 bases and J by 2 bases, with 7 bases between them. CDR3 size: 14 residues. For the CDR3, the DNA is TGCGCCAGCAGCTTGGATCCTATCACAGATACGCAGTATTTT. The encoded protein is CASSLDPITDTQYF.

The chain joins TRBV6-5 to TRBJ1-2, with 10 bases that match TRBD1. The CDR3 contains 16 residues. After removal of 7 bases from V and 3 bases from J, the junction contained 11 bases not matched to a gene. Germline V gene sequence: CDR1 MNHEY, CDR2 SVGAGI. CDR3 coding DNA: TGTGCCAGCAACCCGGGGGGACAGGGGTCCTACTATGGCTACACCTTC. Its translation: CASNPGGQGSYYGYTF.

The chain combines TRBV7-8 with TRBJ2-1; no clear D. V lost 1 base, J lost 4 bases, and 8 bases lay in between. The germline V gene encodes CDR1 SGHVS and CDR2 FQNEAQ. The CDR3 covers 14 residues. DNA of the CDR3: TGTGCCAGCAGCTTAGAGTTGGGGTACAATGAGCAGTTCTTC. Translation gives CASSLELGYNEQFF.

This clonotype was found a few times. The chain couples TRBV20-1 to TRBJ2-7; D call uncertain. Germline V gene sequence: CDR1 DFQATT, CDR2 SNEGSKA (reference sequence). V was pared by 0 bases and J by 0 bases, with 9 bases between. The CDR3 is made up of 14 amino acids. The CDR3 loop reads CSAREAFFSYEQYF. The CDR3 DNA is TGCAGTGCTAGAGAGGCATTTTTCTCCTACGAGCAGTACTTC.

Ten or more counts support this clonotype. The rearrangement uses TRBV10-3 and TRBJ2-3; weak D call: TRBD2 (7 bases). CDR1 and CDR2 from the germline V gene are ENHRY and SYGVKD. This CDR3 region has 12 residues. Trimming removed 6 bases from V and 6 bases from J, with 10 bases in between. CDR3 in amino acids: CAISPGGDTQYF. CDR3 sequence (DNA): TGTGCCATCAGCCCGGGGGGCGATACGCAGTATTTT.

There are a few counts of this clonotype. V is TRBV6-1 and J is TRBJ2-7; 7 bases fit TRBD1. CDR1 and CDR2 from the germline V gene are MNHNS and SASEGT. With V trimmed by 3 bases and J by 4 bases, 9 bases remained unmatched. This CDR3 comprises 15 residues. In DNA form, the CDR3 reads TGTGCCAGCAGTGATAAACGGCAGGGGGAGTACGAGCAGTACTTC. Residues: CASSDKRQGEYEQYF.

This clonotype was observed many times. The chain links TRBV12-3 or TRBV12-4 to TRBJ2-7; D gene unclear. The V end was cut by 0 bases, the J end by 2 bases, with 8 bases between. CDR3 length equals 14 residues. CDR3 residues: CASSLALSTYEQYF. CDR3 DNA sequence: TGTGCCAGCAGTTTAGCCCTATCTACCTACGAGCAGTACTTC.

This clonotype was seen ten or more times. The rearrangement joins TRBV5-1 to TRBJ2-2; 9 bases fit TRBD1. Germline assignment: CDR1 SGHRS and CDR2 YFSETQ. CDR3 length: 16 residues. V trimming: 0 bases; J trimming: 5 bases; junction bases outside the gene matches: 5. CDR3 nucleotide sequence: TGCGCCAGCAGCTTGGCCTACAGGGGGCGAACCGGGGAGCTGTTTTTT. This codes for CASSLAYRGRTGELFF.

This clonotype has a count of ten or more. The V gene is TRBV24-1, the J gene TRBJ2-1; D call uncertain. The CDR3 runs 12 residues. Trimming removed 8 bases from V and 7 bases from J, with 11 bases in between. The germline V gene has CDR1 KGHDR and CDR2 SFDVKD. CDR3 in DNA: TGTGCCACCACCCCTGCTGTGAATGAGCAGTTCTTC. Its translation: CATTPAVNEQFF.

This clonotype was seen a handful of times. The rearrangement uses TRBV6-2 or TRBV6-3 and TRBJ2-4; TRBD2 might be the D (6 bases). The ends were cut back, 0 bases at V and 0 bases at J, with 12 bases in the middle. Germline V lookup: CDR1 MNHEY, CDR2 SVGEGT. CDR3 length: 17 residues. The CDR3 is CASSYSASALAKNIQYF. In nucleotides, the CDR3 is TGTGCCAGCAGTTACTCGGCTAGCGCCCTAGCCAAAAACATTCAGTACTTC.

The CDR3 coding sequence is TGTGCCACCAGTGAGGTCGGGGGCGCCGAAGCTTTCTTT. The encoded protein is CATSEVGGAEAFF. This chain joins TRBV24-1 and TRBJ1-1; maybe TRBD1 (6 bases). The V and J ends lost 4 bases and 8 bases respectively, with 13 bases between them. Looked up from germline, CDR1 is KGHDR and CDR2 is SFDVKD. The CDR3 runs to 13 residues.

This clonotype has just a few counts. This chain joins TRBV14 and TRBJ2-1; D is unclear. The CDR3 covers 11 residues. With 3 bases removed from V and 13 bases from J, the gap between germline ends came to 10 bases. CDR1 is SGHDN, CDR2 FVKESK, per germline. This CDR3 reads CASSQVRTQFF. CDR3 DNA: TGTGCCAGCAGCCAGGTTAGGACCCAGTTCTTC.

A few counts support this clonotype. The chain employs TRBV4-3 and TRBJ1-1; TRBD1 might be the D (5 bases). The CDR3 totals 13 residues. The germline V gene encodes CDR1 LGHNA and CDR2 YSLEER. The V and J ends lost 2 bases and 8 bases respectively, with 12 bases between them. The CDR3 coding sequence is TGCGCCAGCAGCCAACGGGGCGGCAGCGAAGCTTTCTTT. It is translated as CASSQRGGSEAFF.

This chain links TRBV7-9 with TRBJ2-6, with TRBD1 matching 10 bases. The CDR3 is 17 residues long. Germline CDR1 SEHNR, CDR2 FQNEAQ (reference sequence). The V and J ends lost 4 bases and 0 bases, in that order; junction bases with no gene match: 3. The CDR3 bases are TGTGCCAGCAGCTGGGACAGGGGCCCCTCTGGGGCCAACGTCCTGACTTTC. It codes for CASSWDRGPSGANVLTF.

This clonotype has just a few counts. The V gene is TRBV11-1, the J gene TRBJ2-3; 9 bases are a match to TRBD2. This CDR3 contains 16 residues. Trimming at V came to 1 base and at J to 2 bases, leaving 4 bases not matched to a gene. Germline CDR1 and CDR2: SGHAT and FQDESV (reference sequence). The CDR3 nucleotides read TGTGCCAGCAGCTTAGGGGCTAGCGGGGTCACAGATACGCAGTATTTT. Residues: CASSLGASGVTDTQYF.

This chain connects TRBV7-8 to TRBJ2-7; maybe TRBD1 (6 bases). Deletions cut 4 bases from V and 2 bases from J, with 12 bases between. The germline gives CDR1 SGHVS, CDR2 FQNEAQ. The CDR3 runs 14 residues. CDR3 sequence reads: CASSSTGQTYEQYF. Here the CDR3 DNA reads TGTGCCAGCAGCTCAACGGGACAAACCTACGAGCAGTACTTC.

This clonotype was counted between two and nine times. This rearrangement joins TRBV20-1 to TRBJ2-7, with 7 bases matching TRBD2. Unmatched junction bases numbered 7, after V lost 8 bases and J lost 0 bases. Germline CDR1 reads DFQATT; CDR2 reads SNEGSKA (reference sequence). The CDR3 contains 13 residues. CDR3 protein: CSLTSENSYEQYF. CDR3 nucleotides: TGCAGTCTTACTAGCGAAAACTCCTACGAGCAGTACTTC.

This clonotype was detected many times. V usage is TRBV15 and J usage is TRBJ1-2, with unresolved D. The germline V gene encodes CDR1 LNHNV and CDR2 YYDKDF (reference sequence). The CDR3 extends over 14 amino acids. V lost 8 bases to trimming and J lost 2 bases, with 15 bases between them. In DNA form, the CDR3 reads TGTGCCACCGCCGGGCGGGAGAGCAACTATGGCTACACCTTC. This codes for CATAGRESNYGYTF.

The chain links TRBV14 to TRBJ2-7; D is uncertain. The germline V gene has CDR1 SGHDN and CDR2 FVKESK. The V end was cut by 0 bases, the J end by 10 bases, with 10 bases between. The CDR3 is 12 amino acids. This CDR3 reads CASSQDRSRQYF. The CDR3 DNA follows: TGTGCCAGCAGCCAAGATCGGAGTCGACAGTACTTC.

This clonotype came up a few times. The rearrangement links TRBV7-9 to TRBJ2-3; D possibly corresponds to TRBD2 (5 bases). Germline values: CDR1 SEHNR, CDR2 FQNEAQ (reference sequence). The CDR3 is 10 amino acids. Trimming stripped 10 bases from V and 10 bases from J, with 12 bases between. As DNA, the CDR3 is TGTGCCACTTCTGAAGCGGCGCAGTATTTT. Amino acids: CATSEAAQYF.